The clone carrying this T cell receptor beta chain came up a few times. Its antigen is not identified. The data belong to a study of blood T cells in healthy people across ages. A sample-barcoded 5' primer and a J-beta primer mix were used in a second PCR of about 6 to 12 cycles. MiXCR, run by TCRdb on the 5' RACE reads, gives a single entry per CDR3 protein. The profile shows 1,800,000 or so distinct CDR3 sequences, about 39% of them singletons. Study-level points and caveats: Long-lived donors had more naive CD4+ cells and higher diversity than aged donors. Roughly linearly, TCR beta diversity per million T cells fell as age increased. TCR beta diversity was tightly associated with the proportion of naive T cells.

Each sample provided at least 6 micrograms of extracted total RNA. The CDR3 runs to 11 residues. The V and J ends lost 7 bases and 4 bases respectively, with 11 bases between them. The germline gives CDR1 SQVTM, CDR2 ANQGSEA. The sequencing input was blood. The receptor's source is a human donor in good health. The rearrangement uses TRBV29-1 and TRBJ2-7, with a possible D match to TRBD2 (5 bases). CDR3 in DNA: TGCAGCGGCGGAGAGGGTTACGAGCAGTACTTC. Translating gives CSGGEGYEQYF.